A selection of T cell receptor beta chains follows, all from one sample in a study of blood T cell repertoires in COVID-19. Some clones are missing from TCRdb's copy, which holds only in-frame ones; the method was immunoSEQ multiplex PCR. The profile covers 200,000 to 300,000 clones, with around nine tenths appearing a single time and around 0.98% taken by the ten largest. Sequenced sample: peripheral blood. These receptors came from a woman aged 40 to 50 who had recovered from COVID-19. CDR3s include the opening cysteine and the closing phenylalanine or tryptophan. The D gene is left open where the match is weak. Clone size is given for some rows only: seen once, a few or many times, or a class if the clone is expanded.

j_gene | abundance | d_gene | v_gene | CDR3aa | CDR3nt
TRBJ1-2 | . | . | TRBV24-1 | CATSDPTRGYTF | TGTGCCACCAGTGACCCGACGCGGGGCTACACCTTC
TRBJ1-2 | . | TRBD1 | TRBV13 | CASSLEAGGSLGYGYTF | TGTGCCAGCAGCTTAGAGGCAGGGGGGTCCCTCGGCTATGGCTACACCTTC
TRBJ1-1 | . | . | TRBV2 | CASSRQKNTEAFF | TGTGCCAGCAGTCGACAGAAGAACACTGAAGCTTTCTTT
TRBJ1-2 | once | . | TRBV15 | CATSRRRAPGGGYTF | TGTGCCACCAGCAGGAGACGAGCCCCGGGAGGGGGCTACACCTTC
TRBJ1-3 | . | . | TRBV6-5 | CASSFSGAGNTIYF | TGTGCCAGCAGTTTTTCAGGGGCGGGAAACACCATATATTTT
TRBJ1-1 | . | . | TRBV7-9 | CASSPGQNTEAFF | TGTGCCAGCAGCCCAGGACAGAACACTGAAGCTTTCTTT
TRBJ2-2 | . | TRBD2 | TRBV19 | CASRYSGVNTGELFF | TGTGCCAGTAGGTACAGCGGGGTGAACACCGGGGAGCTGTTTTTT
TRBJ2-2 | . | TRBD2 | TRBV11-3 | CAIGRGGTGELFF | TGTGCCATCGGGAGGGGGGGCACCGGGGAGCTGTTTTTT
TRBJ1-2 | . | TRBD1 | TRBV29-1 | CSAPGTGVYGYTF | TGCAGCGCCCCCGGGACAGGGGTCTATGGCTACACCTTC
TRBJ1-6 | . | . | TRBV7-2 | CASSPTTWGPLHF | TGTGCCAGCAGCCCGACTACGTGGGGTCCCCTCCACTTT
TRBJ1-1 | . | . | TRBV5-4 | CASSPGGAGRGTEAFF | TGTGCCAGCAGCCCGGGCGGCGCAGGGAGGGGCACTGAAGCTTTCTTT
TRBJ1-1 | . | . | TRBV27 | CASSHNGGAEAFF | TGTGCCAGCAGTCATAATGGGGGGGCTGAAGCTTTCTTT
TRBJ1-2 | . | TRBD1 | TRBV27 | CASSLGTANYGYTF | TGTGCCAGCAGTTTGGGGACAGCTAACTATGGCTACACCTTC
TRBJ1-2 | . | TRBD1 | TRBV30 | CAWSRPGGAFYGYTF | TGTGCCTGGAGTCGCCCAGGGGGAGCTTTCTATGGCTACACCTTC
TRBJ2-1 | . | . | TRBV27 | CASSLSLGNEQFF | TGTGCCAGCAGTTTATCCCTCGGCAATGAGCAGTTCTTC
TRBJ2-1 | . | TRBD2 | TRBV24-1 | CATSGASGSNEQFF | TGTGCCACCAGTGGGGCTAGCGGGAGCAATGAGCAGTTCTTC
TRBJ2-1 | . | TRBD1 | TRBV4-1 | CASSLGQGMDTEQFF | TGCGCCAGCAGCCTCGGACAGGGGATGGACACTGAGCAGTTCTTC
TRBJ1-2 | . | . | TRBV7-3 | CASSPTGGPYGYTF | TGTGCCAGCAGCCCCACGGGGGGACCATATGGCTACACCTTC
TRBJ1-2 | . | TRBD1 | TRBV6-5 | CASSYLGGQGKYGYTF | TGTGCCAGCAGTTACCTCGGGGGACAGGGCAAGTATGGCTACACCTTC
TRBJ2-1 | . | TRBD2 | TRBV7-3 | CASSSPWASGNNEQFF | TGTGCCAGCAGCTCCCCGTGGGCTAGCGGGAACAATGAGCAGTTCTTC
TRBJ1-4 | . | TRBD1 | TRBV11-2 | CASSPWDRQLFF | TGTGCCAGCAGCCCATGGGACAGGCAACTGTTTTTT
TRBJ2-1 | once | . | TRBV4-3 | CASSQVEGTATYNEQFF | TGCGCCAGCAGCCAAGTGGAGGGGACAGCGACCTACAATGAGCAGTTCTTC
TRBJ2-5 | . | . | TRBV7-9 | CASSSRGGSGETQYF | TGTGCCAGCAGCTCCAGGGGCGGGAGCGGCGAGACCCAGTACTTC
TRBJ2-1 | . | . | TRBV5-4 | CASSPRTGEPEQFF | TGTGCCAGCAGCCCGAGGACTGGCGAGCCAGAGCAGTTCTTC
TRBJ2-5 | once | . | TRBV25-1 | CASSTWRVQETQYF | TGTGCCAGCAGTACCTGGAGGGTCCAAGAGACCCAGTACTTC
TRBJ1-3 | . | TRBD1 | TRBV4-2 | CASSQERGRVGNTIYF | TGTGCCAGCAGCCAAGAGAGGGGGCGGGTTGGAAACACCATATATTTT
TRBJ2-3 | . | . | TRBV27 | CASSGPGVTDTQYF | TGTGCCAGCAGTGGGCCCGGGGTCACAGATACGCAGTATTTT
TRBJ1-1 | . | . | TRBV7-8 | CASSLEAGNTEAFF | TGTGCCAGCAGCTTAGAGGCAGGGAACACTGAAGCTTTCTTT
TRBJ2-1 | . | TRBD2 | TRBV7-9 | CASTLGAGGPSNEQFF | TGTGCCAGCACCCTCGGAGCGGGAGGCCCCTCCAATGAGCAGTTCTTC
TRBJ2-3 | . | . | TRBV30 | CAWSPGTTEDTQYF | TGTGCCTGGAGCCCAGGGACAACAGAAGATACGCAGTATTTT
TRBJ1-6 | once | . | TRBV7-9 | CASSLKSPDSPLHF | TGTGCCAGCAGCTTAAAGTCGCCAGATTCACCCCTCCACTTT
TRBJ1-2 | . | . | TRBV18 | CASSPVQGIYGYTF | TGTGCCAGCTCACCAGTCCAGGGAATCTATGGCTACACCTTC
TRBJ2-7 | . | TRBD2 | TRBV24-1 | CATSAPGGGYEQYF | TGTGCCACCAGTGCCCCGGGGGGGGGCTACGAGCAGTACTTC
TRBJ1-5 | . | TRBD1 | TRBV7-8 | CASSPARQGQRQPQHF | TGTGCCAGCAGCCCAGCCCGACAGGGCCAGCGGCAGCCCCAGCATTTT
TRBJ1-5 | . | . | TRBV5-8 | CASSHGTGRGNQPQHF | TGTGCCAGCAGCCACGGGACCGGGAGGGGCAATCAGCCCCAGCATTTT
TRBJ2-1 | . | TRBD2 | TRBV4-1 | CASSQVGLAGGPNAYNEQFF | TGCGCCAGCAGCCAAGTGGGACTAGCGGGAGGGCCTAATGCCTACAATGAGCAGTTCTTC
TRBJ2-5 | . | . | TRBV30 | CAWMRGETRGETQYF | TGTGCCTGGATGAGGGGCGAAACTAGGGGGGAGACCCAGTACTTC
TRBJ2-7 | once | . | TRBV29-1 | CSVGGHEQYF | TGCAGCGTTGGGGGCCACGAGCAGTACTTC
TRBJ1-3 | . | . | TRBV6-1 | CASSEGVGAGNTIYF | TGTGCCAGCAGTGAAGGGGTAGGGGCTGGAAACACCATATATTTT
TRBJ2-6 | . | TRBD2 | TRBV5-4 | CASSPPGGGVLTF | TGTGCCAGCAGCCCTCCTGGGGGGGGCGTCCTGACTTTC
TRBJ1-5 | . | TRBD1 | TRBV19 | CASSTQQGARQPQHF | TGTGCCAGTAGCACGCAACAGGGGGCGAGGCAGCCCCAGCATTTT
TRBJ2-1 | . | TRBD2 | TRBV5-1 | CASSLVGLASGNEQFF | TGCGCCAGCAGCTTGGTGGGACTAGCGTCGGGCAATGAGCAGTTCTTC
TRBJ2-4 | . | . | TRBV5-1 | CASSLAGKGDIQYF | TGCGCCAGCAGCTTGGCCGGAAAAGGGGACATTCAGTACTTC
TRBJ2-3 | . | TRBD1 | TRBV14 | CASSQVQGASTDTQYF | TGTGCCAGCAGCCAAGTCCAGGGGGCAAGCACAGATACGCAGTATTTT
TRBJ2-1 | . | TRBD2 | TRBV5-1 | CASSLGAGGYNEQFF | TGCGCCAGCAGCTTGGGGGCGGGAGGGTACAATGAGCAGTTCTTC
TRBJ1-4 | . | . | TRBV5-4 | CASSTAVGQPNEKLFF | TGTGCCAGCAGCACCGCCGTTGGGCAGCCTAATGAAAAACTGTTTTTT
TRBJ2-7 | . | . | TRBV27 | CASRDGTAGEQYF | TGTGCCAGCAGGGACGGGACTGCTGGGGAGCAGTACTTC
TRBJ2-7 | once | TRBD2 | TRBV4-2 | CASSQVAGGFYEQYF | TGTGCCAGCAGCCAAGTGGCGGGAGGGTTCTACGAGCAGTACTTC
TRBJ2-6 | . | TRBD2 | TRBV7-9 | CASSLVAGAGANVLTF | TGTGCCAGCAGCTTAGTAGCGGGGGCTGGGGCCAACGTCCTGACTTTC
TRBJ2-1 | . | TRBD2 | TRBV29-1 | CSVEESGRAYNEQFF | TGCAGCGTTGAAGAAAGCGGGAGGGCCTACAATGAGCAGTTCTTC
TRBJ1-1 | . | . | TRBV9 | CASSPEVMNTEAFF | TGTGCCAGCAGCCCTGAGGTGATGAACACTGAAGCTTTCTTT